Below are 21 T cell receptor beta chains sequenced from a single sample in a study of PD-1 blockade in classical Hodgkin lymphoma. TCRdb keeps only in-frame clones here, not all; method: immunoSEQ multiplex PCR. The sample includes about 110,000 clones, 70% to 90% seen only once; the top ten take just under 20%. Every single patient, without exception, relapsed after autologous stem cell transplantation, and brentuximab vedotin exposure varied. The specimen was peripheral blood mononuclear cells (PBMCs), collected before the second cycle of nivolumab. These receptors all come from a human donor with classical Hodgkin lymphoma.

The chain carries TRBV19 and TRBJ1-1; no reliable D call. This CDR3 is 15 amino acids long. The germline V gene encodes CDR1 LNHDA and CDR2 SQIVND (reference sequence). V was cut by 7 bases and J by 4 bases, with 19 bases left in between. The CDR3 reads CASISLYQRSTEAFF. CDR3 in DNA: TGTGCCAGTATCTCCCTTTATCAGCGGAGCACTGAAGCTTTCTTT. Full variable domain (rest looked up from reference TRBV19 and TRBJ1-1): DGGITQSPKYLFRKEGQNVTLSCEQNLNHDAMYWYRQDPGQGLRLIYYSQIVNDFQKGDIAEGYSVSREKKESFPLTVTSAQKNPTAFYLCASISLYQRSTEAFFGQGTRLTVV.

The chain combines TRBV5-1 with TRBJ2-2; D gene uncertain. Trimming pared 5 bases from V and 0 bases from J, leaving 11 bases between. This CDR3 is built from 15 residues. Germline V gene lookup returns CDR1 SGHRS and CDR2 YFSETQ. The CDR3 bases are TGCGCCAGCAGTTTCGGACGGGCGAACACCGGGGAGCTGTTTTTT. Translating it yields CASSFGRANTGELFF.

The chain carries TRBV21-1 and TRBJ1-1; the table's D call, TRBD1, has no DNA check behind it. TRBV21-1 is given as a pseudogene. The CDR3 loop spans 19 amino acids. The CDR3 DNA follows: TGTGCCAGCAGCAAAGAGTTTCGAACACCTCGCAGGGTATTTCGTCAGGCTTTCTTT. It translates to CASSKEFRTPRRVFRQAFF.

The genes are TRBV27 and TRBJ1-1, with 7 positions matching TRBD1. The germline V gene encodes CDR1 MNHEY and CDR2 SMNVEV (reference sequence). This CDR3 contains 17 residues. V gave up 7 bases and J gave up 5 bases; unmatched junction bases: 19. The CDR3 DNA sequence: TGTGCCAGCACCCCCAAGTGGAGGGGGCGCGGTGGGACTGAAGCTTTCTTT. It translates to CASTPKWRGRGGTEAFF.

The chain has TRBV4-3 and TRBJ2-7; 11 positions match TRBD1. J gave up 1 base and V 4 bases, and 0 bases lay outside the gene matches. This CDR3 comprises 14 residues. Germline V CDR1 and CDR2: LGHNA, YSLEER. CDR3 coding DNA: TGCGCCAGCAGCCGGGACAGGGGGTCCTACGAGCAGTACTTC. It codes for CASSRDRGSYEQYF.

The CDR3 is CASSPRGRGYEQYF. The DNA of the CDR3 is TGTGCCAGCAGCCCTCGGGGCAGGGGCTACGAGCAGTACTTC. V usage is TRBV12-1 and J usage is TRBJ2-7; the table's TRBD1 call for D was not verified on the DNA. TRBV12-1 is termed a pseudogene. This CDR3 contains 14 residues.

The chain combines TRBV5-1 with TRBJ2-7; TRBD2 aligns across 10 bases. CDR1 SGHRS and CDR2 YFSETQ come from the germline V gene. The CDR3 length is 16 residues. The V segment lost 3 bases and the J segment 5 bases; nucleotides outside the gene matches: 11. The CDR3 DNA follows: TGCGCCAGCAGCTACGGAAGCGGGAGGGGAAGGGACGAGCAGTACTTC. Translated, it gives CASSYGSGRGRDEQYF.

V and J are TRBV30 and TRBJ1-2, with D perhaps matching TRBD1 (5 bases). Per the germline V gene, CDR1 is GTSNPN and CDR2 is SVGIG (reference sequence). The CDR3 contains 13 residues. V gave up 2 bases and J gave up 2 bases, with 9 bases separating them. CDR3 bases: TGTGCCTGGAGTCCGGGGGGGAACTATGGCTACACCTTC. Protein: CAWSPGGNYGYTF.

The chain uses TRBV5-1 and TRBJ2-2, with D perhaps TRBD1 (5 bases). Trimming took off 4 bases at V and 4 bases at J, with 11 bases between the two ends. Germline V gene sequence: CDR1 SGHRS, CDR2 YFSETQ. The CDR3 covers 14 residues. In DNA, the CDR3 is TGCGCCAGCAGCGGGTCCAGGGTCACCGGGGAGCTGTTTTTT. Translated: CASSGSRVTGELFF.

The genes are TRBV10-2 and TRBJ2-7; D is perhaps TRBD1 (6 bases). V lost 9 bases to trimming and J lost 5 bases, with 17 bases between them. Germline V gene data show CDR1 as WSHSY and CDR2 as SAAADI. The CDR3 sequence is 13 residues long. The CDR3 bases are TGCGCCAGTCATACAGGGATACGCGACGAGCAGTACTTC. Protein sequence: CASHTGIRDEQYF.

This clone was detected a few times. The gene calls are TRBV5-4 and TRBJ1-3; D call uncertain. The CDR3 runs 14 residues. Germline CDR1 and CDR2: SGHNT and YYREEE (reference sequence). V lost 4 bases to trimming and J lost 3 bases, with 11 bases between them. The CDR3 sequence: CASSLGGIGNTIYF. In DNA form, the CDR3 reads TGTGCCAGCAGCCTCGGAGGCATTGGAAACACCATATATTTT.

The V gene is TRBV6-5, the J gene TRBJ1-6; 7 bases align to TRBD1. Germline-derived CDR1 and CDR2 are MNHEY and SVGAGI. CDR3 length: 14 residues. With 5 bases clipped from V and 4 bases from J, the junction kept 2 bases outside the gene matches. The CDR3 is CASSQQGYNSPLHF. CDR3 in DNA: TGTGCCAGCAGTCAACAGGGGTATAATTCACCCCTCCACTTT.

This chain connects TRBV11-2 to TRBJ2-1; 9 nucleotides line up with TRBD2. Trimming took 0 bases from V and 4 from J; bases not matched to a gene: 10. Germline CDR1 is SGHAT and CDR2 is FQNNGV. The CDR3 is made up of 18 amino acids. Written as DNA, the CDR3 is TGTGCCAGCAGCTTAGAGCCCGCGGGAGGGGTCTGGTACAATGAGCAGTTCTTC. It translates to CASSLEPAGGVWYNEQFF. Full variable domain (missing parts from reference TRBV11-2 and TRBJ2-1): EAGVAQSPRYKIIEKRQSVAFWCNPISGHATLYWYQQILGQGPKLLIQFQNNGVVDDSQLPKDRFSAERLKGVDSTLKIQPAKLEDSAVYLCASSLEPAGGVWYNEQFFGPGTRLTVL.

This clone was observed a handful of times. The rearrangement uses TRBV12-5 and TRBJ2-1; the D gene is possibly TRBD2 (6 bases). The CDR3 is made up of 14 amino acids. Trimming took 5 bases from V and 8 from J, leaving 16 bases between them. Looked up from germline, CDR1 is LGHNT and CDR2 is FRNRAP. The CDR3 DNA reads as TGTGCTAGTGGTCCAGGACTATTCAAGGATGAGCAGTTCTTC. This translates into CASGPGLFKDEQFF.

The chain combines TRBV2 with TRBJ1-4; D gene ambiguous. The germline V gene has CDR1 SNHLY and CDR2 FYNNEI. The CDR3 consists of 13 residues. Trimming left V 3 bases short and J 7 bases short, with 9 bases between. The CDR3 reads CASSETSPEKLFF. The CDR3 DNA follows: TGTGCCAGCAGTGAGACATCCCCTGAAAAACTGTTTTTT. The whole variable domain, remainder taken from reference TRBV2 and TRBJ1-4, is EPEVTQTPSHQVTQMGQEVILRCVPISNHLYFYWYRQILGQKVEFLVSFYNNEISEKSEIFDDQFSVERPDGSNFTLKIRSTKLEDSAMYFCASSETSPEKLFFGSGTQLSVL.

The rearrangement links TRBV28 to TRBJ1-1; no definite D call. There are 13 residues in the CDR3. Per germline, CDR1 MDHEN and CDR2 SYDVKM. Trimming cost V 5 bases and J 1 base, with 8 bases left between them. The CDR3 DNA reads as TGTGCCAGCAGTGTGCACCCGAACACTGAAGCTTTCTTT. Translation: CASSVHPNTEAFF.

This sequence joins TRBV7-9 and TRBJ1-2; unclear D gene. Germline-derived CDR1 and CDR2 are SEHNR and FQNEAQ (reference sequence). Between the trimmed V and J ends, which lost 2 bases and 0 bases, there was a span of 10 bases. This CDR3 region has 15 residues. The CDR3 DNA reads TGTGCCAGCAGCTTACCTGGGAACACTAACTATGGCTACACCTTC. It codes for CASSLPGNTNYGYTF.

This rearrangement joins TRBV25-1 to TRBJ2-5, with D unresolved. Gene TRBJ2-7 matches the end of the DNA better, so the J call may be wrong. The germline CDR1 and CDR2 sequences are MGHDK and SYGVNS. The length of the CDR3 is 12 residues. Here the CDR3 DNA reads TGTGCCAGCAGTGGGCAAAGGTACGAGCAGTACTTC. As protein: CASSGQRYEQYF.

The J gene is TRBJ1-2, the V gene TRBV6-6; 7 bases are a match to TRBD1. This CDR3 has 13 residues. V gave up 2 bases and J gave up 8 bases; unmatched junction bases: 5. Per germline, CDR1 MNHNY and CDR2 SVGAGI (reference sequence). The CDR3 DNA follows: TGTGCCAGCAGTTACCGAGACAGGGACGGCTACACCTTC. Amino acid sequence: CASSYRDRDGYTF.

J is TRBJ2-1 and V is TRBV20-1; unclear D gene. Trimming removed 6 bases from V and 6 bases from J, with 9 bases in between. The CDR3 sequence is 11 residues long. Germline CDR1 and CDR2: DFQATT and SNEGSKA (reference sequence). The chain's CDR3 is CSARRRNEQFF. In nucleotides, the CDR3 is TGCAGTGCCAGGCGTCGCAATGAGCAGTTCTTC.

The V and J genes are TRBV30 and TRBJ2-7; maybe TRBD2 (5 bases). This CDR3 is 11 amino acids long. From germline, CDR1 is GTSNPN and CDR2 SVGIG (reference sequence). V was shortened by 2 bases and J by 6 bases, with 8 bases between the two germline ends. CDR3 nucleotides: TGTGCCTGGAGTTATGGAGGCGAGCAGTACTTC. It specifies CAWSYGGEQYF.